Sequencing of this T cell receptor beta chain was carried out in a study of siplizumab effects on memory and regulatory T cells. Study outcomes and limitations: The authors mapped only a minor fraction of alloreactive clones to unstimulated subsets.

Every sample had some 100,000 of its TCR templates assayed. Sequencing was performed with immunoSEQ multiplex PCR; in TCRdb, only in-frame clones are kept and a portion is missing. The repertoire consists of tens of thousands of clones, with around 96% occurring once and the leading ten covering roughly 0.1%. Sequences were generated from unstimulated naive, memory, effector memory and TEMRA subsets in a few donor pairs. This CDR3 is 17 amino acids long. V was trimmed by 5 bases and J by 8 bases, leaving 25 bases between them. Per germline, CDR1 PRHDT and CDR2 FYEKMQ (reference sequence). Details on this clone: What it binds is not known.

This sequence originates from a human donor in good health. The rearrangement joins TRBV13 to TRBJ2-1, with D perhaps TRBD2 (6 bases). The sample consisted of naive CD8+ T cells sorted from blood. CDR3 bases: TGTGCCAGCAGCCTACGTGGTGGGGGGTCCGGCATGTATGAGCAGTTCTTC. It yields the protein CASSLRGGGSGMYEQFF.